This T cell receptor (beta chain) was identified in a study of blood T cell repertoires in COVID-19. As for the study in general: The United States, Italy and Spain were the sources of the acute and convalescent COVID-19 samples.

Original analysis: For nucleated cells, counts were estimated from reference gene primer amplification. TCRdb's table, derived via immunoSEQ multiplex PCR, lists solely in-frame clones and lacks some. V, J and clone size derive from that table, while D and trimming were established from the DNA sequence. The sample gives about 140,000 clones, 85% to 90% of which show up once; about 1.5% is in the top ten. In germline, CDR1 is KGHSH, CDR2 LQKENI. The V segment lost 3 bases and the J segment 3 bases; nucleotides outside the gene matches: 6. The CDR3 is 16 residues long. This clonotype originated in an older woman with acute or convalescent COVID-19. This sequence joins TRBV18 and TRBJ2-7, with TRBD1 identical over 12 bases. Sequences were obtained from peripheral blood. CDR3 nucleotides: TGTGCCAGCTCACCCCAGGGACAGGGGGCCGGCTACGAGCAGTACTTC. Residues: CASSPQGQGAGYEQYF.